The rows below give T cell receptor beta chains drawn from one sample of a study of blood T cell repertoires in COVID-19. TCRdb's table, derived via immunoSEQ multiplex PCR, lists solely in-frame clones and lacks some. This table has tens of thousands of clones, about 92% appearing once. Material: peripheral blood. The receptors were gathered from a woman of 80 years or more with acute or convalescent COVID-19. Both conserved end residues are trimmed from each CDR3.

v_call: TRBV5-1
cdr3_length: 12
j_call: TRBJ2-1
cdr3_aa: ASSLDPKRNEQF

v_call: TRBV30
cdr3_length: 11
j_call: TRBJ2-1
cdr3_aa: AWSVDSYNEQF

v_call: TRBV5-1
cdr3_length: 12
j_call: TRBJ2-5
cdr3_aa: ASSPPAGSETQY

v_call: TRBV7-9
cdr3_length: 11
j_call: TRBJ1-1
cdr3_aa: ASVLQGNTEAF

v_call: TRBV19
cdr3_length: 11
j_call: TRBJ1-1
cdr3_aa: ASSVAQRTEAF

v_call: TRBV5-4
cdr3_length: 14
j_call: TRBJ2-5
cdr3_aa: ASSLQTSGGLETQY

v_call: TRBV2
cdr3_length: 12
j_call: TRBJ2-2
cdr3_aa: ASSLVSNTGELF

v_call: TRBV5-1
cdr3_length: 11
j_call: TRBJ1-2
cdr3_aa: ASSSQGYYGYT

v_call: TRBV29-1
cdr3_length: 12
j_call: TRBJ1-4
cdr3_aa: SVGPGQGGEKLF

v_call: TRBV20-1
cdr3_length: 11
j_call: TRBJ2-7
cdr3_aa: SASPGGSYEQY

v_call: TRBV12-3/TRBV12-4
cdr3_length: 10
j_call: TRBJ1-3
cdr3_aa: ASSSNADTIY

v_call: TRBV5-1
cdr3_length: 13
j_call: TRBJ2-2
cdr3_aa: ASRRDITGAGELF

v_call: TRBV18
cdr3_length: 13
j_call: TRBJ1-4
cdr3_aa: ASSQPGQTNEKLF

v_call: TRBV5-1
cdr3_length: 11
j_call: TRBJ2-1
cdr3_aa: ASSSLAYDEQF

v_call: TRBV11-2
cdr3_length: 13
j_call: TRBJ2-5
cdr3_aa: ASSSQTGPQETQY

v_call: TRBV23-1
cdr3_length: 14
j_call: TRBJ1-2
cdr3_aa: ASSLWRTAYYYGYT

v_call: TRBV6-6
cdr3_length: 13
j_call: TRBJ1-1
cdr3_aa: ASSPYPYLNTEAF

v_call: TRBV25-1
cdr3_length: 14
j_call: TRBJ2-7
cdr3_aa: ASSLFGTSGIYEQY

v_call: TRBV28
cdr3_length: 10
j_call: TRBJ1-6
cdr3_aa: ASSFEYSPLH

v_call: TRBV4-2
cdr3_length: 14
j_call: TRBJ1-2
cdr3_aa: ASSQVPTGVNYGYT

v_call: TRBV28
cdr3_length: 12
j_call: TRBJ2-1
cdr3_aa: ASSPLPGYIEQF

v_call: TRBV3-1/TRBV3-2
cdr3_length: 13
j_call: TRBJ2-5
cdr3_aa: ASSQLAGGQETQY

v_call: TRBV5-1
cdr3_length: 13
j_call: TRBJ2-5
cdr3_aa: ASSLSGGLGETQY

v_call: TRBV6-6
cdr3_length: 9
j_call: TRBJ2-5
cdr3_aa: ASSAGETQY

v_call: TRBV5-1
cdr3_length: 10
j_call: TRBJ2-7
cdr3_aa: ASSYTGDEQY

v_call: TRBV5-6
cdr3_length: 11
j_call: TRBJ1-1
cdr3_aa: ASSLFSGTEAF

v_call: TRBV27
cdr3_length: 13
j_call: TRBJ1-1
cdr3_aa: ASSADRGGNTEAF

v_call: TRBV3-1/TRBV3-2
cdr3_length: 12
j_call: TRBJ2-7
cdr3_aa: ASSQRTDSYEQY

v_call: TRBV6-5
cdr3_length: 12
j_call: TRBJ1-1
cdr3_aa: ASSRDRGYTEAF